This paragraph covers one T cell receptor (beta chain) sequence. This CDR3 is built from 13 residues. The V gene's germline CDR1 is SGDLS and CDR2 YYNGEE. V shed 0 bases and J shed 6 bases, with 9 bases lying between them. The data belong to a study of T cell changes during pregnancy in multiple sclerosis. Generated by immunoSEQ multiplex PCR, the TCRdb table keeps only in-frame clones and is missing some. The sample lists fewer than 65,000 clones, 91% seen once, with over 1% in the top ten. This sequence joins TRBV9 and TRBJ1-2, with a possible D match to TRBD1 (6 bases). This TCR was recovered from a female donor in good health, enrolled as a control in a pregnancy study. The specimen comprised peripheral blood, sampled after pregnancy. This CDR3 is CASSVAPGDGYTF. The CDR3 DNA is TGTGCCAGCAGCGTAGCTCCAGGGGATGGCTACACCTTC.